The sequence of this T cell receptor (beta chain) was determined in a study of blood T cells in healthy people across ages. With regard to this clonotype: Its antigen remains unidentified. One base away lies a much larger clone, so this may be a sequencing read error.

A sample-barcoded 5' primer and a J-beta primer mix were used in a second PCR of roughly 6 to 12 cycles. Each cDNA molecule, via a template-switch adaptor with 12 random nucleotides, was tagged. Every sample produced at least 2.5 million CDR3-containing paired-end reads. MiXCR was run by TCRdb on the 5' RACE reads, yielding one entry per CDR3 protein. This repertoire shows about 670,000 distinct CDR3 sequences, roughly half found once; its top ten account for roughly 12%. Whole-study findings and limits: Measured against age, TCR beta diversity per million T cells decreased in a roughly linear manner. Underestimates were what the diversity estimates from one million T cells were considered to be.

The CDR3 contains 14 residues. V lost 2 bases and J lost 0, with 6 bases in between. The TCR sequence derives from a woman older than 75 in good health. The rearrangement uses TRBV12-3 or TRBV12-4 and TRBJ2-3; D is undetermined. Sequenced input: blood. The CDR3 sequence is CASSLIVSTDTQYF. Written as DNA, the CDR3 is TGTGCCAGCAGTTTAATAGTGAGCACAGATACGCAGTATTTT.